Listed below are T cell receptor beta chains from one sample, sequenced in a study of T cells in Graves' hyperthyroidism and ophthalmopathy. One entry per CDR3 protein, called by TCRdb with MiXCR from the multiplex PCR reads. The sample includes approximately 370,000 distinct CDR3 sequences, under 15% of them seen just once. The sample comprised blood. These receptors originate from a young woman with Graves' hyperthyroidism. CDR3s include the opening cysteine and the closing phenylalanine or tryptophan. D genes are given only for firm matches. Expanded clones get a size class; other rows say once, few or many, or leave the size out.

.,TRBV7-9,TRBJ2-2,TRBD1,CASSRGQPNTGKLFF,TGTGCCAGCAGCCGGGGACAGCCGAACACCGGGAAGCTGTTTTTT
.,TRBV6-1,TRBJ1-1,TRBD1,CASITGTGMLEAFF,TGTGCCAGCATAACCGGGACAGGGATGTTGGAAGCTTTCTTT
many,TRBV7-9,TRBJ2-3,.,CASSRSLTASTDTQYF,TGTGCCAGCAGCCGATCCCTCACGGCTAGCACAGATACGCAGTATTTT
.,TRBV3-1,TRBJ2-5,.,CASSHGAVEDQETQYF,TGTGCCAGCAGCCACGGGGCCGTAGAAGACCAAGAGACCCAGTACTTC
few,TRBV7-2,TRBJ1-5,.,CASSSRGGSNQPQHF,TGTGCCAGCAGCTCCCGTGGAGGAAGCAATCAGCCCCAGCATTTT
few,TRBV19,TRBJ1-2,TRBD1,CASSIEKHRGRLDGYTF,TGTGCCAGTAGTATAGAGAAACACAGGGGGCGTCTTGATGGCTACACCTTC
many,TRBV20-1,TRBJ2-3,.,CSARDRPDTQYF,TGCAGTGCTCGCGATCGACCAGATACGCAGTATTTT
.,TRBV11-2,TRBJ2-7,.,CASSYKLLSLGQYF,TGTGCCAGCAGTTACAAACTCCTCTCTCTAGGGCAGTACTTC
many,TRBV2,TRBJ2-1,.,CASSEYGEQFF,TGTGCCAGCAGTGAATATGGTGAGCAGTTCTTC
many,TRBV3-1,TRBJ1-2,TRBD1,CASSQESRTGPYGYTF,TGTGCCAGCAGCCAGGAGAGTCGGACAGGACCCTATGGCTACACCTTC
many,TRBV3-1,TRBJ2-7,.,CASSQDLREQYF,TGTGCCAGCAGCCAAGATTTGCGGGAGCAGTACTTC
many,TRBV5-4,TRBJ2-7,.,CASSLASSVGEQYF,TGTGCCAGCAGCTTGGCTTCGTCAGTGGGCGAGCAGTACTTC
.,TRBV29-1,TRBJ2-3,.,CSALDGYRTDTQYF,TGCAGCGCCCTGGACGGATATCGCACAGATACGCAGTATTTT
many,TRBV29-1,TRBJ2-7,.,CSVAPRLRDEQYF,TGCAGCGTCGCCCCGCGTCTCCGGGACGAGCAGTACTTC
.,TRBV3-1,TRBJ2-5,TRBD1,CASSLLTGGETQYF,TGTGCCAGCAGCCTCCTGACAGGGGGAGAGACCCAGTACTTC
.,TRBV28,TRBJ2-5,TRBD1,CASGRAATGKETQYF,TGTGCCAGCGGACGAGCGGCGACAGGGAAAGAGACCCAGTACTTC
many,TRBV2,TRBJ2-1,TRBD2,CASSEGLAGQFF,TGTGCCAGCAGTGAAGGCCTAGCGGGGCAGTTCTTC
.,TRBV9,TRBJ2-7,.,CASSVGFGTGNEQYF,TGTGCCAGCAGCGTAGGATTCGGAACTGGGAACGAGCAGTACTTC
.,TRBV20-1,TRBJ2-4,.,CSARGENIQYF,TGCAGTGCTAGAGGGGAAAACATTCAGTACTTC
.,TRBV10-3,TRBJ1-5,.,CATSNTGSNQPQHF,TGTGCCACCTCGAACACAGGGTCTAATCAGCCCCAGCATTTT
many,TRBV27,TRBJ2-7,.,CASSSPDRIRYEQYF,TGTGCCAGCAGTTCACCAGACAGGATACGTTACGAGCAGTACTTC
.,TRBV2,TRBJ1-1,.,CASSDAAGFTEAFF,TGTGCCAGCAGTGATGCTGCTGGATTCACTGAAGCTTTCTTT
many,TRBV6-1,TRBJ2-5,TRBD2,CASSGGSGSQETQYF,TGTGCCAGCAGTGGGGGTAGCGGGAGCCAAGAGACCCAGTACTTC
many,TRBV28,TRBJ2-1,.,CASNSVVGASSYNEQFF,TGTGCCAGCAATAGTGTAGTCGGCGCTAGCTCCTACAATGAGCAGTTCTTC
.,TRBV20-1,TRBJ2-5,.,CSAKVYQETQYF,TGCAGTGCTAAGGTCTACCAAGAGACCCAGTACTTC
.,TRBV14,TRBJ2-5,.,CASSQGAQGNIETQYF,TGTGCCAGCAGCCAAGGGGCTCAGGGTAATATAGAGACCCAGTACTTC
few,TRBV19,TRBJ2-2,TRBD2,CASSMSGRAGGELFF,TGTGCCAGTAGTATGAGCGGGAGGGCCGGCGGGGAGCTGTTTTTT
.,TRBV24-1,TRBJ2-5,.,CATSDIQETQYF,TGTGCCACCAGTGACATACAAGAGACCCAGTACTTC
many,TRBV20-1,TRBJ2-2,TRBD2,CSARGGASGLNTGELFF,TGCAGTGCTAGAGGGGGAGCTAGCGGGTTGAACACCGGGGAGCTGTTTTTT
.,TRBV9,TRBJ1-1,.,CASSPGRAGNTEAFF,TGTGCCAGCAGCCCTGGACGGGCCGGAAACACTGAAGCTTTCTTT
many,TRBV20-1,TRBJ1-4,TRBD1,CSARDLTGGGQPNEKLFF,TGCAGTGCTAGAGATCTTACTGGTGGGGGACAGCCTAATGAAAAACTGTTTTTT
many,TRBV28,TRBJ2-7,.,CASQETYEQYF,TGTGCCAGCCAGGAAACCTACGAGCAGTACTTC
many,TRBV29-1,TRBJ1-1,.,CSVDPGFAEAFF,TGCAGCGTGGACCCTGGCTTTGCTGAAGCTTTCTTT
many,TRBV18,TRBJ1-5,.,CASSPQGDSNQPQHF,TGTGCCAGCTCACCACAGGGAGATAGCAATCAGCCCCAGCATTTT
many,TRBV18,TRBJ2-1,TRBD1,CASSPPDRGRIDNEQFF,TGTGCCAGCTCACCACCGGACAGGGGGCGCATCGACAATGAGCAGTTCTTC
many,TRBV30,TRBJ2-1,TRBD1,CCAGQGAYNEQFF,TGTTGCGCGGGACAGGGGGCCTACAATGAGCAGTTCTTC
many,TRBV27,TRBJ2-7,TRBD1,CASSPLRTGGLYEQYF,TGTGCCAGCAGTCCATTAAGGACAGGGGGCTTATACGAGCAGTACTTC
few,TRBV6-1,TRBJ2-2,TRBD2,CASRPGLAGGSNTGELFF,TGTGCCAGCAGACCCGGACTAGCGGGAGGATCGAACACCGGGGAGCTGTTTTTT
.,TRBV6-2/TRBV6-3,TRBJ2-3,TRBD2,CASGTGRGLADTQYF,TGTGCCAGCGGCACCGGGAGGGGCTTGGCAGATACGCAGTATTTT
many,TRBV30,TRBJ2-5,TRBD2,CAWSDGLAGVGETQYF,TGTGCCTGGAGTGATGGACTAGCGGGAGTAGGGGAGACCCAGTACTTC
few,TRBV29-1,TRBJ1-1,.,CSGKWVNTEAFF,TGCAGCGGAAAGTGGGTGAACACTGAAGCTTTCTTT
once,TRBV20-1,TRBJ2-3,TRBD2,CSARLAGEGDTQYF,TGCAGTGCTAGACTAGCGGGAGAGGGAGATACGCAGTATTTT
.,TRBV7-2,TRBJ2-7,.,CASSLGVSSVEQYF,TGTGCCAGCAGCTTAGGGGTGTCTAGCGTCGAGCAGTACTTC
.,TRBV29-1,TRBJ2-2,TRBD2,CSVGPGGTGELFF,TGCAGCGTTGGGCCCGGGGGGACCGGGGAGCTGTTTTTT
.,TRBV20-1,TRBJ1-5,TRBD1,CSAFASGGRWSDQPQHF,TGCAGTGCCTTCGCATCAGGGGGCAGATGGAGCGATCAGCCCCAGCATTTT
.,TRBV10-3,TRBJ2-5,.,CAISASTGRETQYF,TGTGCCATCAGTGCATCGACAGGGAGGGAGACCCAGTACTTC
many,TRBV18,TRBJ2-1,.,CASSPLDEQFF,TGTGCCAGCTCACCCTTGGATGAGCAGTTCTTC
many,TRBV20-1,TRBJ2-7,TRBD2,CSAPASGAPTKQYF,TGCAGTGCCCCCGCTAGCGGAGCACCTACGAAGCAGTACTTC